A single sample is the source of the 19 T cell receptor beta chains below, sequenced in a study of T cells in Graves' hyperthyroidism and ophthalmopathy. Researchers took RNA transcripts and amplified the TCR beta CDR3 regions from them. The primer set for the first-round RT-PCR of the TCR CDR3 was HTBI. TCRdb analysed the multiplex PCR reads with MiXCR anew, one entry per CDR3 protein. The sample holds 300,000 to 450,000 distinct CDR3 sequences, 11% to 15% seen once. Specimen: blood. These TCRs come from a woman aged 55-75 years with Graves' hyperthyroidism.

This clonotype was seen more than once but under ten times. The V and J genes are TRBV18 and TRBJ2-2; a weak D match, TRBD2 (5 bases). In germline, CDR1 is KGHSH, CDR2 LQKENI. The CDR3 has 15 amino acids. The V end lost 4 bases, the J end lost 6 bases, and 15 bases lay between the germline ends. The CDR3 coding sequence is TGTGCCAGCTCACTTTCTTGGGGAGACGCCGGGGAGCTGTTTTTT. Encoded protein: CASSLSWGDAGELFF. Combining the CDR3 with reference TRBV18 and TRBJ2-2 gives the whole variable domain NAGVMQNPRHLVRRRGQEARLRCSPMKGHSHVYWYRQLPEEGLKFMVYLQKENIIDESGMPKERFSAEFPKEGPSILRIQQVVRGDSAAYFCASSLSWGDAGELFFGEGSRLTVL.

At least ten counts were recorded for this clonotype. CDR3 amino acids: CASSQRRVTDTQYF. CDR3 DNA: TGTGCCAGCTCACAAAGACGAGTTACAGATACGCAGTATTTT. J is TRBJ2-3 and V is TRBV18; no reliable D call. The germline V and J ends were trimmed by 4 bases and 3 bases, with 11 bases remaining between them. CDR3 length equals 14 residues. Looked up from germline, CDR1 is KGHSH and CDR2 is LQKENI.

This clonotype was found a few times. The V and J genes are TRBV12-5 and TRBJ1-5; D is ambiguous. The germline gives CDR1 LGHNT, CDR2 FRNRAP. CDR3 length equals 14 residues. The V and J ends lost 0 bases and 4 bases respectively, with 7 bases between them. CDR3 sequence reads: CASGLVLGNQPQHF. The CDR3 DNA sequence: TGTGCTAGTGGTTTGGTACTGGGAAATCAGCCCCAGCATTTT.

The CDR3 here is CSVLKKNTGELFF. For the CDR3, the DNA is TGCAGCGTGCTCAAAAAAAACACCGGGGAGCTGTTTTTT. The chain links TRBV29-1 to TRBJ2-2; no reliable D call. Germline V gene lookup returns CDR1 SQVTM and CDR2 ANQGSEA. Trimming took off 6 bases at V and 2 bases at J, with 10 bases between the two ends. There are 13 residues in the CDR3.

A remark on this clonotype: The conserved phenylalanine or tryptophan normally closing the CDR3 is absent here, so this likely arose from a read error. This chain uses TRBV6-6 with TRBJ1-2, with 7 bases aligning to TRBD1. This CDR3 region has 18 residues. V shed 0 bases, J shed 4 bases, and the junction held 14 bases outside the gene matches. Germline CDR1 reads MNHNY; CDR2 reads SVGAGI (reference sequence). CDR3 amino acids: CASSYSGTALSPLYGYTL. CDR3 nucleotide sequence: TGTGCCAGCAGTTACTCAGGGACAGCCCTGTCCCCTCTCTATGGCTACACCCTC.

This CDR3 is CASRSHNSPLHF. CDR3 nucleotide sequence: TGTGCCAGCCGCAGCCATAATTCACCCCTCCACTTT. The chain is built from TRBV12-3 or TRBV12-4 and TRBJ1-6; D unresolved. The CDR3 runs 12 residues. V was shortened by 8 bases and J by 5 bases, with 7 bases between the two germline ends.

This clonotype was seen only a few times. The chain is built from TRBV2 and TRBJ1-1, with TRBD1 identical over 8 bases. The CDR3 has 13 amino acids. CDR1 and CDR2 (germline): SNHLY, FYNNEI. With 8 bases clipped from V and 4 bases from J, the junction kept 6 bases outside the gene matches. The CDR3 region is CASRTGRTTEAFF. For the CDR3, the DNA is TGTGCCAGCCGGACAGGGCGGACCACTGAAGCTTTCTTT.

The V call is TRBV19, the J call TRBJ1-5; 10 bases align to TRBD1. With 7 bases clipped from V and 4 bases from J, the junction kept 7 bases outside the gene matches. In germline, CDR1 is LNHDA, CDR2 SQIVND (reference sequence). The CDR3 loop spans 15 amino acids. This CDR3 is CASKTGQGFNQPQHF. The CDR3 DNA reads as TGTGCCAGTAAGACGGGACAGGGGTTTAATCAGCCCCAGCATTTT.

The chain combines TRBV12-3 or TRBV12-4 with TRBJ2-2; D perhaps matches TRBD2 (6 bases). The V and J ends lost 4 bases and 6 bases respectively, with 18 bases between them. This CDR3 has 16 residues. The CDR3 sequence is CASSYSSGGTAGELFF. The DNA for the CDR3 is TGTGCCAGCAGTTACTCTTCCGGGGGAACCGCCGGGGAGCTGTTTTTT.

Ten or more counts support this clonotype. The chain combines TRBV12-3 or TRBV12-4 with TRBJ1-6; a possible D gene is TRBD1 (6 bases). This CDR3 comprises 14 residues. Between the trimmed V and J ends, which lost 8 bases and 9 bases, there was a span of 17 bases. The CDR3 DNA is TGTGCCAGCGGACCACAGGGCTTGAGTTCACCCCTCCACTTT. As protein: CASGPQGLSSPLHF.

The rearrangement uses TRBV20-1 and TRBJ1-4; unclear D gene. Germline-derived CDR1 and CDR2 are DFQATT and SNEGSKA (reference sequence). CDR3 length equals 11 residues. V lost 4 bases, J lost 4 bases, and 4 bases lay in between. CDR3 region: CSATDNEKLFF. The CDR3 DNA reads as TGCAGTGCTACTGATAATGAAAAACTGTTTTTT.

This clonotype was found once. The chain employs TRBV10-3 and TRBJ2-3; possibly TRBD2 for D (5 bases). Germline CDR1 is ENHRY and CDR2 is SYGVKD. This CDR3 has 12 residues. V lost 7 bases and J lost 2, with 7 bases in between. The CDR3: CAIKADTDTQYF. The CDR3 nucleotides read TGTGCCATCAAAGCGGACACAGATACGCAGTATTTT.

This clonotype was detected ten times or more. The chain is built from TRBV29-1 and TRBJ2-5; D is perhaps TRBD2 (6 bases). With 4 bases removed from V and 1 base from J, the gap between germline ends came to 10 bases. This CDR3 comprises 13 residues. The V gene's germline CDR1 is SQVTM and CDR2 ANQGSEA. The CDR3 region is CSVGGGVQETQYF. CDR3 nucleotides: TGCAGCGTTGGGGGAGGAGTCCAAGAGACCCAGTACTTC.

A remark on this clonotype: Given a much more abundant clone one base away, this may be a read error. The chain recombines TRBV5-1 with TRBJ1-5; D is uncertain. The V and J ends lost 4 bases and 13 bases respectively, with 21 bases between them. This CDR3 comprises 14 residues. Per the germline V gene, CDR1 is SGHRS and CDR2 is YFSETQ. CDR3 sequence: CASSPDGRQDTQHF. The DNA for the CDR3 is TGCGCCAGCAGCCCGGACGGACGGCAAGATACGCAGCATTTT.

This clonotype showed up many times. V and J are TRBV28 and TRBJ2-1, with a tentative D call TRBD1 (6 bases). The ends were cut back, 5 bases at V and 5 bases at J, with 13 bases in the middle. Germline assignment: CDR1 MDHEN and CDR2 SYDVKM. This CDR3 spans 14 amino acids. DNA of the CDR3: TGTGCCAGCAGTCCCGGGACACGTAACAATGAGCAGTTCTTC. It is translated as CASSPGTRNNEQFF.

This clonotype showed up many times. The CDR3 sequence is CASSLMGNQPQHF. The CDR3 DNA sequence: TGTGCCAGCAGTTTGATGGGGAATCAGCCCCAGCATTTT. The gene calls are TRBV27 and TRBJ1-5; D not resolved. The V gene's germline CDR1 is MNHEY and CDR2 SMNVEV (reference sequence). This CDR3 is built from 13 residues. Trimming took off 3 bases at V and 4 bases at J, with 7 bases between the two ends.

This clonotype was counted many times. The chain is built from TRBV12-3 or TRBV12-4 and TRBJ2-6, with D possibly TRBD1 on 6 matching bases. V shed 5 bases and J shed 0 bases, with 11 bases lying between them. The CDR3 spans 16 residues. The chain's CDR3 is CASSTGMSSGANVLTF. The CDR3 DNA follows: TGTGCCAGCAGTACAGGGATGAGCTCTGGGGCCAACGTCCTGACTTTC.

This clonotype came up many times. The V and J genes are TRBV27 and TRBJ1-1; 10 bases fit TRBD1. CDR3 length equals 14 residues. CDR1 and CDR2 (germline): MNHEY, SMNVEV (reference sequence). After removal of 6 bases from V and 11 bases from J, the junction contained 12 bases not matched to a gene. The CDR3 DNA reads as TGTGCCAGCAGAAGAACCGGGACAGGGGCGGTTGCTTTCTTT. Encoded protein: CASRRTGTGAVAFF.

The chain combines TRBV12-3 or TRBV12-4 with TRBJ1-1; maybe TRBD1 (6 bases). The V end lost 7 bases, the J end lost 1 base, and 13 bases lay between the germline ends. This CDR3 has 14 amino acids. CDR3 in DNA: TGTGCCAGCAACCCCAGGGGTAGGAACACTGAAGCTTTCTTT. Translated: CASNPRGRNTEAFF.